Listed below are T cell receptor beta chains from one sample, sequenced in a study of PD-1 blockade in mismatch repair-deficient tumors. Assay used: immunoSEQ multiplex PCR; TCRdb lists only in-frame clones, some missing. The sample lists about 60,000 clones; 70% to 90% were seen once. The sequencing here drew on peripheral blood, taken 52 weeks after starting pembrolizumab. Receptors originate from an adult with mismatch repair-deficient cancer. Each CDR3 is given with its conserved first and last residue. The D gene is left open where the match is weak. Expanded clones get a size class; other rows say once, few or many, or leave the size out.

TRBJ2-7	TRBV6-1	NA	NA	CASSPTATYEQYF	TGTGCCAGCAGCCCGACAGCGACCTACGAGCAGTACTTC
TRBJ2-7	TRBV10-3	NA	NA	CAISDPNSSEQYF	TGTGCCATCAGTGACCCTAACAGTAGCGAGCAGTACTTC
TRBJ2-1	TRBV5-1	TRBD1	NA	CASKPGQGIRASYNEQFF	TGCGCCAGCAAACCGGGACAGGGTATTAGGGCCTCCTACAATGAGCAGTTCTTC
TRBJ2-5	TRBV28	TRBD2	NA	CASSLNRLAEMWTQYF	TGTGCCAGCAGTTTAAACCGGCTAGCGGAGATGTGGACCCAGTACTTC
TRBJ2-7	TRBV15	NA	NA	CATSTNSYRAKEQYF	TGTGCCACCAGCACCAACAGTTACAGGGCGAAGGAGCAGTACTTC
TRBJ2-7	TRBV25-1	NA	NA	CASSELGRPYEQYF	TGTGCCAGCAGTGAATTAGGCAGACCCTACGAGCAGTACTTC
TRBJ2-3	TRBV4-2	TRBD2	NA	CASSQEREETDTQYF	TGTGCCAGCAGCCAAGAGCGGGAGGAAACAGATACGCAGTATTTT
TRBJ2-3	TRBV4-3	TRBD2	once	CASSPLAGGADTQYF	TGCGCCAGCAGCCCCCTAGCGGGAGGGGCAGATACGCAGTATTTT
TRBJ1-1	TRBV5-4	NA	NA	CASSLAGRSTEAFF	TGTGCCAGCAGCTTGGCCGGGCGGAGCACTGAAGCTTTCTTT
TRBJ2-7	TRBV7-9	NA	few	CASSLLSGEQYF	TGTGCCAGCAGCTTACTTTCAGGCGAGCAGTACTTC
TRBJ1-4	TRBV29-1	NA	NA	CSVRGDGEKLFF	TGCAGCGTTCGGGGAGACGGTGAAAAACTGTTTTTT
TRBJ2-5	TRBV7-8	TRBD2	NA	CASSTRLAGGETQYF	TGTGCCAGCAGCACACGACTAGCGGGAGGAGAGACCCAGTACTTC
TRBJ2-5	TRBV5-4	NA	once	CASSLAGRGEETQYF	TGTGCCAGCAGCTTGGCCGGCAGGGGAGAGGAGACCCAGTACTTC